Each of the 20 T cell receptor beta chains below was sequenced from the same sample in a study of PD-1 blockade in classical Hodgkin lymphoma. This sample's time point: cycle 4 day 1 (C4D1), after five to seven weeks of nivolumab. Each patient experienced a relapse that followed autologous stem cell transplantation, and brentuximab vedotin exposure varied. Out of thawed PBMCs, magnetic negative selection purified CD4+ T cells. TCRdb's table, derived via immunoSEQ multiplex PCR, lists solely in-frame clones and lacks some. The table records 32,000 or so clones, roughly 90% of them present only once. Sample: CD4+ T cells from blood, taken before the fourth cycle of nivolumab. All receptors derive from a human donor with classical Hodgkin lymphoma.

V usage is TRBV5-6 and J usage is TRBJ2-7, with D possibly being TRBD1 (5 bases). Germline values: CDR1 SGHDT, CDR2 YYEEEE. This CDR3 is built from 15 residues. V lost 0 bases, J lost 0 bases, and 10 bases lay in between. In DNA, the CDR3 is TGTGCCAGCAGCTTGGGGCCAGGGTTCTCCTACGAGCAGTACTTC. It is translated as CASSLGPGFSYEQYF.

CDR3 coding DNA: TGTGCCAGCAGTGAAGCGACTAGCGGGAGGTACAGCGGGGAGCTGTTTTTT. Its protein product is CASSEATSGRYSGELFF. V is TRBV6-1 and J is TRBJ2-2; TRBD2 matches 13 bases. CDR1 is MNHNS and CDR2 is SASEGT in the germline V gene. This CDR3 comprises 17 residues. Trimming at V came to 0 bases and at J to 7 bases, leaving 5 bases not matched to a gene.

The gene calls are TRBV18 and TRBJ1-1, with D possibly TRBD1 on 6 matching bases. V was shortened by 2 bases and J by 7 bases, with 14 bases between the two germline ends. This CDR3 region has 14 residues. The V gene's germline CDR1 is KGHSH and CDR2 LQKENI. CDR3 nucleotide sequence: TGTGCCAGCTCACCAAGTGGGCAGGGGAATGAAGCTTTCTTT. Translation gives CASSPSGQGNEAFF. Supplemented by reference TRBV18 and TRBJ1-1, the full variable domain reads NAGVMQNPRHLVRRRGQEARLRCSPMKGHSHVYWYRQLPEEGLKFMVYLQKENIIDESGMPKERFSAEFPKEGPSILRIQQVVRGDSAAYFCASSPSGQGNEAFFGQGTRLTVV.

The sample holds a few counts of this clone. This sequence joins TRBV2 and TRBJ2-3; D might be TRBD2 (6 bases). CDR1 is SNHLY, CDR2 FYNNEI, per germline. CDR3 length: 12 residues. With 4 bases removed from V and 7 bases from J, the gap between germline ends came to 9 bases. Written as DNA, the CDR3 is TGTGCCAGCAGTGGGGACTCGCATACGCAGTATTTT. Encoded protein: CASSGDSHTQYF.

The chain has TRBV2 and TRBJ2-1; possible D gene TRBD2, 7 bases. This CDR3 is 17 amino acids long. The germline V gene has CDR1 SNHLY and CDR2 FYNNEI. V was trimmed by 4 bases and J by 7 bases, leaving 23 bases between them. The CDR3 loop is CASSVGGQGTLMNEQFF. The CDR3 DNA reads TGTGCCAGCAGTGTGGGGGGGCAGGGGACCCTTATGAATGAGCAGTTCTTC.

This clone has a single count. This chain joins TRBV4-2 and TRBJ2-1; D may correspond to TRBD1 or TRBD2 (5 bases each). This CDR3 is 13 amino acids long. In germline, CDR1 is LGHNA, CDR2 YNFKEQ. Trimming removed 2 bases at V and 8 bases at J, with 10 bases between. The CDR3 DNA reads as TGTGCCAGCAGCCAATCGGGACGCGATGAGCAGTTCTTC. Protein sequence: CASSQSGRDEQFF.

V usage is TRBV28 and J usage is TRBJ1-2; no reliable D call. The CDR3 is 8 residues long. Germline V gives CDR1 MDHEN, CDR2 SYDVKM. The V gene lost 10 bases and the J gene lost 13 bases, with 10 bases spanning the gap. In DNA form, the CDR3 reads TGTGCCACCGACGCCGCCACCTTC. The encoded protein is CATDAATF.

The gene calls are TRBV7-3 and TRBJ2-1, with a weak D call TRBD2 (5 bases). Trimming stripped 2 bases from V and 6 bases from J, with 8 bases between. The CDR3 has 13 amino acids. Germline CDR1 reads SGHTA; CDR2 reads FQGTGA. The CDR3: CASSLFLANEQFF. DNA of the CDR3: TGTGCCAGCAGCTTATTTCTAGCCAATGAGCAGTTCTTC.

The rearrangement uses TRBV7-2 and TRBJ2-1; 8 bases align to TRBD2. Germline CDR1 and CDR2: SGHTA and FQGNSA. The CDR3 is 15 amino acids. The J segment lost 0 bases and the V segment lost 6 bases, leaving 4 bases of the junction unmatched. The CDR3 region is CASRLAAPSYNEQFF. The CDR3 DNA follows: TGTGCCAGCAGACTAGCGGCCCCCTCCTACAATGAGCAGTTCTTC.

The chain carries TRBV5-1 and TRBJ2-1; possibly TRBD2 for D (6 bases). Germline V gene sequence: CDR1 SGHRS, CDR2 YFSETQ. The CDR3 totals 17 residues. Trimming left V 3 bases short and J 6 bases short, with 22 bases between. The CDR3 sequence: CASSSFLRDFDSNEQFF. The CDR3 DNA is TGCGCCAGCAGCTCATTTCTCCGGGACTTCGACTCCAATGAGCAGTTCTTC.

The chain joins TRBV19 to TRBJ2-2; maybe TRBD2 (6 bases). Germline CDR1 is LNHDA and CDR2 is SQIVND (reference sequence). This CDR3 contains 15 residues. V gave up 1 base and J gave up 6 bases, with 12 bases separating them. The CDR3 loop is CASSIGPSVAGELFF. The CDR3 DNA reads TGTGCCAGTAGTATAGGGCCTAGCGTGGCCGGGGAGCTGTTTTTT.

The chain is built from TRBV30 and TRBJ1-3; D remains ambiguous. The CDR3 covers 14 residues. Per germline, CDR1 GTSNPN and CDR2 SVGIG (reference sequence). Trimming removed 0 bases from V and 2 bases from J, with 8 bases in between. Here the CDR3 reads CAWSVKGTGNTIYF. Here the CDR3 DNA reads TGTGCCTGGAGTGTCAAGGGAACTGGAAACACCATATATTTT.

A note on this clone: One junction end disagrees with the germline gene, perhaps due to a read error. This chain joins TRBV7-7 and TRBJ2-1, with D perhaps matching TRBD1 (6 bases). CDR3 length: 13 residues. Germline values: CDR1 SSHAT, CDR2 FNYEAQ (reference sequence). This CDR3 is CASSFTGMGEQFF. Here the CDR3 DNA reads TGTGCTAGCAGCTTTACAGGGATGGGAGAGCAGTTCTTC.

The gene calls are TRBV6-5 and TRBJ1-1; no clear D. Looked up from germline, CDR1 is MNHEY and CDR2 is SVGAGI. Trimming shortened V by 6 bases and J by 1 base, and 9 bases separated the two germline ends. The length of the CDR3 is 13 residues. CDR3 DNA: TGTGCCAGCAGCCTCCGGGAGAACACTGAAGCTTTCTTT. Amino acid sequence: CASSLRENTEAFF.

The chain recombines TRBV11-3 with TRBJ2-7; D perhaps matches TRBD1 (5 bases). This CDR3 has 14 residues. In germline, CDR1 is SGHNT, CDR2 YENEEA. V lost 1 base to trimming and J lost 6 bases, with 13 bases between them. The CDR3 DNA reads as TGTGCCAGCAGCTTAGGACAGCCCCAGAGCGAGCAGTACTTC. Translated: CASSLGQPQSEQYF.

The V and J genes are TRBV10-3 and TRBJ2-5; D is ambiguous. The DNA end lines up better with TRBJ2-7; the J call may be wrong. CDR1 ENHRY and CDR2 SYGVKD come from the germline V gene. The CDR3 runs 15 residues. The DNA of the CDR3 is TGTGCCACCATATCGTCAGCGCCAAATTCCTACGAGCAGTACTTC. It codes for CATISSAPNSYEQYF.

The chain combines TRBV6-5 with TRBJ1-2; D remains unclear. Per the germline V gene, CDR1 is MNHEY and CDR2 is SVGAGI. V was cut by 0 bases and J by 0 bases, with 11 bases left in between. The length of the CDR3 is 16 residues. The CDR3 is CASSYSSSEANYGYTF. CDR3 nucleotides: TGTGCCAGCAGTTACTCGAGTTCGGAAGCTAACTATGGCTACACCTTC.

The chain is built from TRBV29-1 and TRBJ1-2; 8 bases map to TRBD1. The CDR3 covers 14 residues. The V and J ends lost 0 bases and 4 bases, in that order; junction bases with no gene match: 4. CDR1 and CDR2 (germline): SQVTM, ANQGSEA. The CDR3 nucleotides read TGCAGCGTTGAAGAGGGGACAGGCTTCTATGGCTACACCTTC. Translation: CSVEEGTGFYGYTF.

The genes are TRBV2 and TRBJ2-1, with D perhaps given as TRBD1 or TRBD2 (5 bases each). The CDR3 totals 13 residues. Germline CDR1 and CDR2: SNHLY and FYNNEI. V gave up 7 bases and J gave up 5 bases, with 12 bases separating them. CDR3 residues: CASTGRVNNEQFF. CDR3 DNA sequence: TGTGCCAGCACGGGACGGGTGAACAATGAGCAGTTCTTC.

CDR3 loop: CASSPTGLTSEAFF. The CDR3 bases are TGTGCCAGCAGCCCGACAGGGTTGACGTCTGAAGCTTTCTTT. This sequence joins TRBV7-3 and TRBJ1-1; TRBD1 matches 7 bases. CDR3 size: 14 residues. V lost 5 bases and J lost 6; bases outside the gene matches: 9. Germline lookup yields CDR1 SGHTA and CDR2 FQGTGA. Full variable domain (rest looked up from reference TRBV7-3 and TRBJ1-1): GAGVSQTPSNKVTEKGKYVELRCDPISGHTALYWYRQSLGQGPEFLIYFQGTGAADDSGLPNDRFFAVRPEGSVSTLKIQRTERGDSAVYLCASSPTGLTSEAFFGQGTRLTVV.